This T cell receptor beta chain came from a study of cytomegalovirus exposure and HLA in healthy donors. In the PCR, 60 Vbeta and 13 Jbeta primers were used. Using immunoSEQ multiplex PCR, the repertoire was profiled, and TCRdb retains in-frame clones only, with some absent. The sample gives approximately 89,000 clones, roughly 80% of which show up once; over 9% is in the top ten. Donors likely had unrecorded immune exposures despite being nominally healthy when sampled. Germline loops: CDR1 KGHSH, CDR2 LQKENI. The trim removed 6 bases at V and 0 bases at J, leaving 9 bases unmatched. The CDR3 consists of 16 residues.

Sequenced input: PBMCs. This TCR was sampled from a man younger than 45 in good health and CMV-seropositive. The rearrangement joins TRBV18 to TRBJ2-3, with 7 bases fitting TRBD2. The CDR3 sequence is CASSTTGGTSTDTQYF. In DNA, the CDR3 is TGTGCCAGCTCTACGACCGGGGGGACCAGCACAGATACGCAGTATTTT.